What follows are 7 T cell receptor beta chains derived from one specimen sequenced in a study of Graves' ophthalmopathy and Graves' hyperthyroidism. Using RNA transcripts, the TCR beta CDR3 regions were amplified. HTBI-primed first-round RT-PCR preceded second-round multiplex PCR. TCRdb reprocessed the multiplex PCR reads with MiXCR, giving one entry per CDR3 protein. In the table there are 200,000 to 300,000 distinct CDR3 sequences, less than 55% of which are singletons. Source material: peripheral blood. The receptors were sampled from an adult man with Graves' ophthalmopathy.

This clonotype was counted many times. This chain links TRBV25-1 with TRBJ1-2; no firm D call. Trimming cost V 0 bases and J 4 bases, with 9 bases left between them. This CDR3 comprises 14 residues. The V gene's germline CDR1 is MGHDK and CDR2 SYGVNS. This chain's CDR3 is CASSEYEAAYGYTF. For the CDR3, the DNA is TGTGCCAGCAGTGAATATGAAGCAGCCTATGGCTACACCTTC.

The chain employs TRBV7-2 and TRBJ1-3, with D uncertain. This CDR3 has 13 amino acids. Germline V lookup: CDR1 SGHTA, CDR2 FQGNSA. V was pared by 6 bases and J by 1 base, with 7 bases between. For the CDR3, the DNA is TGTGCCAGCAGGGTTAGGTCTGGAAACACCATATATTTT. Translating it yields CASRVRSGNTIYF.

The chain recombines TRBV12-3 or TRBV12-4 with TRBJ1-1; D remains unclear. The CDR3 contains 13 residues. Between the trimmed V and J ends, which lost 8 bases and 4 bases, there was a span of 14 bases. CDR3 sequence (DNA): TGTGCCAGCCGATTCCGCATGGGCACTGAAGCTTTCTTT. Its protein product is CASRFRMGTEAFF.

This clonotype has at least ten counts. This chain joins TRBV10-3 and TRBJ2-7, with 7 bases identical to TRBD1. The CDR3 length is 12 residues. The V gene end was trimmed by 11 bases and the J gene end by 6 bases; junction bases not matched to a gene: 10. In germline, CDR1 is ENHRY, CDR2 SYGVKD. The DNA for the CDR3 is TGTGCCGCCGGGACAGCCTCTATCGAGCAGTACTTC. Protein sequence: CAAGTASIEQYF.

The V gene is TRBV29-1, the J gene TRBJ2-2, with D possibly matching TRBD1 (5 bases). The CDR3 length is 13 residues. Germline V gives CDR1 SQVTM, CDR2 ANQGSEA. Trimming took off 7 bases at V and 0 bases at J, with 9 bases between the two ends. CDR3 in DNA: TGCAGCGCTCAGGGTCCGAACACCGGGGAGCTGTTTTTT. As protein: CSAQGPNTGELFF.

The chain is built from TRBV29-1 and TRBJ2-7; a weak D match, TRBD1 (5 bases). The ends were cut back, 8 bases at V and 2 bases at J, with 13 bases in the middle. CDR1 and CDR2 from the germline V gene are SQVTM and ANQGSEA. The CDR3 length is 12 residues. CDR3 sequence: CSTQDNTYEQYF. Written as DNA, the CDR3 is TGCAGCACCCAGGACAATACCTACGAGCAGTACTTC.

As to this clonotype: Compared with germline, one end of the junction differs, possibly owing to a read error. This chain uses TRBV7-3 with TRBJ2-7; a possible D gene is TRBD2 (6 bases). Germline V gene data show CDR1 as SGHTA and CDR2 as FQGTGA. This CDR3 has 16 residues. The CDR3 loop reads CASSHTGDSPSYEQYF. The DNA for the CDR3 is TGCGCCAGCAGCCATACCGGGGACTCCCCCTCCTACGAGCAGTACTTC.